This TCR beta chain stems from a study of blood T cell repertoires in COVID-19. In the study overall: The samples span acute and convalescent COVID-19 from the United States, Italy and Spain. The cDNA or gDNA used as material had been derived from T cells, B-cell-depleted T cells, or PBMCs.

In this sample, this clone turned up once. Methods used by the authors: Reference gene primer amplification gave estimated nucleated cell counts. The data were produced by immunoSEQ multiplex PCR, yet TCRdb's version contains in-frame clones alone and is incomplete. The V and J calls and clone size are taken from that table; D and trimming were inferred from the DNA. The table lists a few hundred thousand clones, 85% to 90% of them singletons. CDR1 and CDR2 from the germline V gene are SGHDT and YYEEEE. The length of the CDR3 is 15 residues. Losses at the gene ends were 3 bases for V and 9 bases for J; bases not matched to a gene: 10.

What was sequenced was peripheral blood. The clonotype originates from a middle-aged man with acute or convalescent COVID-19. This chain links TRBV5-6 with TRBJ2-1; 9 bases line up with TRBD1. CDR3 residues: CASSSPGQGKTEQFF. Here the CDR3 DNA reads TGTGCCAGCAGCTCACCGGGACAGGGTAAAACTGAGCAGTTCTTC. The full variable domain, in which reference TRBV5-6 and TRBJ2-1 provide the parts outside the CDR3, is DAGVTQSPTHLIKTRGQQVTLRCSPKSGHDTVSWYQQALGQGPQFIFQYYEEEERQRGNFPDRFSGHQFPNYSSELNVNALLLGDSALYLCASSSPGQGKTEQFFGPGTRLTVL.